These 4 T cell receptor beta chains share one sample of origin, sequenced in a study of read filtering for tumor transcriptome and immune sequencing. From approximately 430 ng of RNA, a library with molecular barcoded alpha/delta and beta/gamma adaptors was made. TCRdb passed the reads through MiXCR, listing each CDR3 protein once. Among 100,000 to 150,000 distinct CDR3 sequences listed, over 10% were seen once. The sequenced material came from a population of CD138-negative cells sorted from bone marrow. Source of these receptors: a donor aged 40 or older with multiple myeloma.

This clonotype was detected ten times or more. This chain links TRBV5-1 with TRBJ2-1; TRBD2 aligns across 12 bases. CDR3 length: 15 amino acids. CDR1 and CDR2 (germline): SGHRS, YFSETQ. V lost 3 bases, J lost 6 bases, and 4 bases stayed unmatched. Written as DNA, the CDR3 is TGCGCCAGCAGCTCTGGGACTAGCGGGTCCAATGAGCAGTTCTTC. Residues: CASSSGTSGSNEQFF.

Concerning this clonotype: One end of the junction does not line up with germline, which may come from a read error. CDR3 coding DNA: TGTGCCAGCAGCTCCCGGGCAGGAGGAAGCTCCTATAATTCACCCCCCCACTTT. This codes for CASSSRAGGSSYNSPPHF. The chain joins TRBV7-2 to TRBJ1-6; D is unclear. Germline V lookup: CDR1 SGHTA, CDR2 FQGNSA. The CDR3 runs 18 residues. Full variable domain (outside the CDR3, taken from reference TRBV7-2 and TRBJ1-6): GAGVSQSPSNKVTEKGKDVELRCDPISGHTALYWYRQSLGQGLEFLIYFQGNSAPDKSGLPSDRFSAERTGGSVSTLTIQRTQQEDSAVYLCASSSRAGGSSYNSPPHFGNGTRLTVT.

This clonotype occurred many times. The chain is built from TRBV5-1 and TRBJ2-2, with D possibly being TRBD2 (5 bases). The CDR3 is 17 amino acids. Germline V lookup: CDR1 SGHRS, CDR2 YFSETQ. Between the trimmed V and J ends, which lost 2 bases and 5 bases, there was a span of 19 bases. CDR3 DNA sequence: TGCGCCAGCAGCTTCGAAGGAGGATCTCCGGGGACCGGGGAGCTGTTTTTT. Translated, it gives CASSFEGGSPGTGELFF.

This clonotype appeared many times. The V gene is TRBV12-3 or TRBV12-4, the J gene TRBJ1-1, with a weak D call TRBD1 (5 bases). The CDR3 consists of 13 residues. Trimming cost V 4 bases and J 10 bases, with 16 bases left between them. DNA of the CDR3: TGTGCCAGCAGTTCCAGCTCGGGACTGGGAGCTTTCTTT. As protein: CASSSSSGLGAFF.